This is a list of T cell receptor beta chains from one sample in a study of blood T cells in healthy people across ages. TCRdb reprocessed the 5' RACE reads via MiXCR and lists one record per CDR3 protein. The profile shows about 780,000 distinct CDR3 sequences, roughly 25% of them singletons. These data were also reused for a study on T cells of mothers and their children.

Sequenced input: blood. The source of these receptors is a boy aged 5-17 years in good health. The CDR3 runs from the conserved cysteine through the conserved F or W. Fields, in order: J gene, D gene, V gene, clone size, CDR3 protein, CDR3 DNA. The D gene is left open where the match is weak. A clone size is listed for some rows: how often the clone was seen (once, few, many), or a class if it is expanded.

TRBJ2-1	.	TRBV28	.	CASSDPVANEQFF	TGTGCCAGCAGTGACCCTGTAGCGAATGAGCAGTTCTTC
TRBJ1-2	TRBD1	TRBV7-9	few	CASSTGQGTYGYTF	TGTGCCAGCAGCACAGGACAGGGGACCTATGGCTACACCTTC
TRBJ2-2	.	TRBV7-2	few	CASSFDRVRRDRELFF	TGTGCCAGCAGCTTTGACAGGGTTAGGAGGGACAGGGAGCTGTTTTTT
TRBJ2-7	.	TRBV7-2	.	CASSSGGWVSYEQYF	TGTGCCAGCAGCTCCGGCGGATGGGTCTCCTACGAGCAGTACTTC
TRBJ2-7	.	TRBV6-1	.	CASSLTSPRGAYEQYF	TGTGCCAGCAGTCTCACCTCCCCCCGCGGGGCCTACGAGCAGTACTTC
TRBJ2-7	.	TRBV18	.	CASSPGTASSYEQYF	TGTGCCAGCTCACCAGGCACGGCGAGCTCCTACGAGCAGTACTTC
TRBJ2-1	.	TRBV11-2	few	CASSLDQWGSEQFF	TGTGCCAGCAGCTTAGATCAGTGGGGAAGTGAGCAGTTCTTC
TRBJ2-7	.	TRBV12-3/TRBV12-4	few	CASSTIVYEQYF	TGTGCCAGCAGTACAATAGTTTACGAGCAGTACTTC
TRBJ2-5	TRBD1	TRBV6-1	few	CASSKGDRARYQETQYF	TGTGCCAGCAGTAAAGGGGACAGGGCCCGGTACCAAGAGACCCAGTACTTC
TRBJ1-2	.	TRBV6-5	.	CASSYHSGLGPHYGYTF	TGTGCCAGCAGTTACCACTCGGGACTTGGCCCTCACTATGGCTACACCTTC
TRBJ2-3	TRBD2	TRBV20-1	once	CSVQPGLTDTQYF	TGCAGTGTTCAACCGGGACTAACAGATACGCAGTATTTT
TRBJ1-2	.	TRBV6-1	once	CASSEAAAASGYTF	TGTGCCAGCAGTGAAGCCGCGGCGGCGAGCGGCTACACCTTC
TRBJ2-7	.	TRBV27	.	CASSSSAPYEQYF	TGTGCCAGCAGTTCTAGTGCGCCCTACGAGCAGTACTTC
TRBJ2-7	.	TRBV14	.	CASSLGGGAGYEQYF	TGTGCCAGCAGCCTAGGAGGGGGCGCGGGATACGAGCAGTACTTC
TRBJ2-5	.	TRBV12-3/TRBV12-4	few	CASSLARYPETQYF	TGTGCCAGCAGTTTAGCCCGTTACCCAGAGACCCAGTACTTC
TRBJ2-5	TRBD2	TRBV7-9	.	CASSPAGGIQETQYF	TGTGCCAGCAGCCCAGCGGGGGGGATACAAGAGACCCAGTACTTC
TRBJ1-2	TRBD1	TRBV12-3/TRBV12-4	.	CASSLSPRTGDFFDGYTF	TGTGCCAGCAGTTTATCCCCCAGGACAGGGGACTTTTTCGATGGCTACACCTTC
TRBJ1-4	.	TRBV5-1	.	CASSVDRLGRKLFF	TGCGCCAGCAGCGTCGACAGGCTTGGACGAAAACTGTTTTTT
TRBJ2-7	.	TRBV28	many	CASSLGSGYEQYF	TGTGCCAGCAGTTTGGGTAGCGGCTACGAGCAGTACTTC
TRBJ2-7	TRBD1	TRBV6-6	.	CASSYPDRVGEQYF	TGTGCCAGCAGTTACCCGGACAGGGTAGGCGAGCAGTACTTC
TRBJ1-2	.	TRBV20-1	.	CSAGSSFSANYGYTF	TGCAGTGCGGGCAGCTCGTTTTCGGCTAACTATGGCTACACCTTC
TRBJ1-2	.	TRBV12-3/TRBV12-4	.	CASRFSYNYGYTF	TGTGCCAGCAGGTTCTCCTATAACTATGGCTACACCTTC
TRBJ1-2	.	TRBV2	few	CASSEDAGHYGYTF	TGTGCCAGCAGTGAAGATGCGGGGCACTACGGCTACACCTTC
TRBJ2-5	TRBD1	TRBV10-3	.	CAISGGQGRETQYF	TGTGCCATCAGTGGGGGACAGGGGAGGGAGACCCAGTACTTC
TRBJ1-2	.	TRBV6-6	.	CASSTTGAANYGYTF	TGTGCCAGCAGCACGACGGGAGCAGCTAACTATGGCTACACCTTC
TRBJ2-3	TRBD1	TRBV12-3/TRBV12-4	.	CASDRGKDTQYF	TGTGCCAGCGACAGGGGCAAAGATACGCAGTATTTT
TRBJ2-1	.	TRBV7-9	few	CASSLQVVEQFF	TGTGCCAGCAGCCTTCAGGTGGTTGAGCAGTTCTTC
TRBJ2-6	.	TRBV29-1	.	CSVGDVGSGANVLTF	TGCAGCGTTGGGGATGTTGGGTCTGGGGCCAACGTCCTGACTTTC
TRBJ2-5	.	TRBV28	.	CASSSSRWEQETQYF	TGTGCCAGCAGTTCCAGCCGATGGGAACAAGAGACCCAGTACTTC
TRBJ2-7	.	TRBV28	.	CASSLSPLQGTPSYEQYF	TGTGCCAGCAGTTTATCCCCCCTACAGGGGACTCCCTCTTACGAGCAGTACTTC
TRBJ2-2	.	TRBV2	.	CASTLRDPGELFF	TGTGCCAGCACTCTACGGGACCCCGGGGAGCTGTTTTTT
TRBJ1-1	.	TRBV6-5	.	CASRRKGNTEAFF	TGTGCCAGCCGAAGGAAAGGGAACACTGAAGCTTTCTTT
TRBJ2-5	TRBD2	TRBV10-3	.	CAISSRLAGERMGETQYF	TGTGCCATCAGTAGTAGACTAGCGGGGGAACGGATGGGGGAGACCCAGTACTTC